A single sample gave rise to the 31 T cell receptor beta chains below, sequenced in a study of radiotherapy plus CTLA-4 blockade in lung cancer. Profiled with immunoSEQ multiplex PCR; TCRdb holds only in-frame clones, not every one. Of some 62,000 clones detected, 70% to 85% appear once; the ten largest clones hold 4% to 5%. The sample in question was peripheral blood, obtained from a patient treated with radiotherapy plus ipilimumab. The receptors were sampled from a human donor with non-small cell lung cancer who had a complete response to radiotherapy plus ipilimumab.

The chain links TRBV7-9 to TRBJ1-6; D unclear. The V gene lost 1 base and the J gene lost 7 bases, with 8 bases spanning the gap. Germline V gives CDR1 SEHNR, CDR2 FQNEAQ (reference sequence). The CDR3 is 14 amino acids. CDR3 in DNA: TGTGCCAGCAGCTTAGAGACGGGAAATTCACCCCTCCACTTT. This translates into CASSLETGNSPLHF.

This clone was seen once. The chain links TRBV10-1 to TRBJ1-3; no clear D gene. The V gene lost 3 bases and the J gene lost 6 bases, with 12 bases spanning the gap. CDR3 length: 14 amino acids. The germline V gene has CDR1 WNHNN and CDR2 SYGVQD (reference sequence). CDR3 in DNA: TGCGCCAGCAGTGAAGGCATTCTGGAAAACACCATATATTTT. This encodes CASSEGILENTIYF.

The chain employs TRBV14 and TRBJ2-1; 7 bases fit TRBD1. The CDR3 length is 14 residues. V trimming: 4 bases; J trimming: 3 bases; junction bases outside the gene matches: 3. Per germline, CDR1 SGHDN and CDR2 FVKESK. In DNA form, the CDR3 reads TGTGCCAGCAGCCGACAGGGCGTCTACAATGAGCAGTTCTTC. The encoded protein is CASSRQGVYNEQFF.

The rearrangement joins TRBV5-1 to TRBJ2-5; 11 positions match TRBD2. Germline V gives CDR1 SGHRS, CDR2 YFSETQ. V was pared by 3 bases and J by 0 bases, with 13 bases of the junction left unmatched. The length of the CDR3 is 19 residues. The CDR3 region is CASSSSQLAGVVYQETQYF. The CDR3 nucleotides are TGCGCCAGCAGCTCATCACAACTAGCGGGGGTTGTGTACCAAGAGACCCAGTACTTC.

The V and J genes are TRBV30 and TRBJ1-5; no clear D. The V end lost 0 bases, the J end lost 7 bases, and 10 bases lay between the germline ends. The V gene's germline CDR1 is GTSNPN and CDR2 SVGIG (reference sequence). The CDR3 loop spans 13 amino acids. The CDR3: CAWSVDLSQPQHF. The CDR3 nucleotides are TGTGCCTGGAGTGTAGATTTAAGCCAGCCCCAGCATTTT.

The gene calls are TRBV27 and TRBJ2-2; D tentatively fits TRBD1 or TRBD2 (5 bases each). This CDR3 spans 15 amino acids. V lost 3 bases to trimming and J lost 6 bases, with 14 bases between them. Germline-derived CDR1 and CDR2 are MNHEY and SMNVEV (reference sequence). CDR3 DNA sequence: TGTGCCAGCAGTTTCGGGTTACGGGGCGCCGGGGAGCTGTTTTTT. Protein sequence: CASSFGLRGAGELFF.

This clone came up once. The chain couples TRBV7-9 to TRBJ2-7; D not resolved. The CDR3 loop spans 13 amino acids. Trimming cost V 1 base and J 5 bases, with 9 bases left between them. The germline V gene has CDR1 SEHNR and CDR2 FQNEAQ (reference sequence). Written as DNA, the CDR3 is TGTGCCAGCAGCTTAGGCGCGTTCGACGAGCAGTACTTC. Encoded protein: CASSLGAFDEQYF.

The chain joins TRBV30 to TRBJ1-1; tentative D call: TRBD1 (6 bases). Looked up from germline, CDR1 is GTSNPN and CDR2 is SVGIG (reference sequence). This CDR3 spans 15 amino acids. Trimming took 0 bases from V and 0 from J, leaving 11 bases between them. DNA for the CDR3: TGTGCCTGGAGTGTACCGACAGGTATGAACACTGAAGCTTTCTTT. Its protein is CAWSVPTGMNTEAFF.

The chain joins TRBV7-8 to TRBJ1-2; the match to TRBD1 covers 7 bases. Trimming cost V 1 base and J 10 bases; bases outside gene matches: 18. This CDR3 spans 17 amino acids. Germline assignment: CDR1 SGHVS and CDR2 FQNEAQ. The CDR3 DNA is TGTGCCAGCAGCTTAGGGGCATCGGCGACAGGCAGGGGGGACTACACCTTC. Amino acid sequence: CASSLGASATGRGDYTF.

The rearrangement uses TRBV7-2 and TRBJ1-2; no firm D call. The CDR3 runs 15 residues. Germline CDR1 and CDR2: SGHTA and FQGNSA. V was cut by 5 bases and J by 7 bases, with 20 bases left in between. This chain's CDR3 is CASSPSGGEGVGYTF. In DNA, the CDR3 is TGTGCCAGCAGCCCTAGTGGTGGGGAGGGAGTTGGCTACACCTTC.

V is TRBV10-2 and J is TRBJ1-2; 10 bases are shared with TRBD1. Germline CDR1 is WSHSY and CDR2 is SAAADI. This CDR3 is 16 amino acids long. V lost 2 bases to trimming and J lost 4 bases; unmatched junction nucleotides: 7. As DNA, the CDR3 is TGCGCCAGCAGTGAGAGGGACAGGGGTGTCGGCTATGGCTACACCTTC. Protein: CASSERDRGVGYGYTF.

J is TRBJ1-5 and V is TRBV18; 7 nucleotides align to TRBD1. V gave up 3 bases and J gave up 2 bases; unmatched junction bases: 7. From germline, CDR1 is KGHSH and CDR2 LQKENI. The CDR3 is 16 residues long. CDR3 sequence: CASSPRQGLGNQPQHF. CDR3 DNA: TGTGCCAGCTCACCCCGACAGGGATTAGGCAATCAGCCCCAGCATTTT.

V is TRBV6-5 and J is TRBJ2-7; no clear D gene. Trimming pared 6 bases from V and 1 base from J, leaving 7 bases between. Germline CDR1 MNHEY, CDR2 SVGAGI. This CDR3 spans 12 amino acids. CDR3 DNA: TGTGCCAGCAGCCGCAGTTCCTACGAGCAGTACTTC. Translation: CASSRSSYEQYF.

This clone was recorded only once. V is TRBV7-2 and J is TRBJ1-3; D is ambiguous. The CDR3 sequence is 17 residues long. Germline CDR1 is SGHTA and CDR2 is FQGNSA. Between the trimmed V and J ends, which lost 5 bases and 0 bases, there was a span of 17 bases. CDR3 nucleotide sequence: TGTGCCAGCAGCCAAAGGAGGGCTCCCAGCTCTGGAAACACCATATATTTT. Amino acids: CASSQRRAPSSGNTIYF.

This chain connects TRBV28 to TRBJ2-1; 8 bases are shared with TRBD1. V trimming: 5 bases; J trimming: 15 bases; junction bases outside the gene matches: 6. This CDR3 is 11 amino acids long. Germline V lookup: CDR1 MDHEN, CDR2 SYDVKM. CDR3 loop: CASSPNRGWFF. In DNA form, the CDR3 reads TGTGCCAGCAGTCCCAACAGGGGGTGGTTCTTC.

This clone was detected a few times. The chain recombines TRBV5-1 with TRBJ2-7, with 7 nucleotides matching TRBD1. The CDR3 loop spans 14 amino acids. CDR1 is SGHRS and CDR2 is YFSETQ in the germline V gene. The J segment lost 12 bases and the V segment lost 3 bases, leaving 15 bases of the junction unmatched. CDR3 DNA sequence: TGCGCCAGCAGCTCCTCCGGGACAGCGATCCAAATGTACTTC. Translation: CASSSSGTAIQMYF.

This clone was counted a few times. This sequence joins TRBV14 and TRBJ1-4; D ambiguous. The germline gives CDR1 SGHDN, CDR2 FVKESK. V lost 1 base and J 3 bases, leaving 9 bases between the germline ends. The CDR3 totals 15 residues. Here the CDR3 reads CASSQGNRPNEKLFF. The CDR3 region has the DNA TGTGCCAGCAGCCAAGGGAACAGACCTAATGAAAAACTGTTTTTT.

This clone showed up just once. This sequence joins TRBV28 and TRBJ2-7; 11 bases are a match to TRBD2. CDR3 length: 12 residues. V was pared by 6 bases and J by 10 bases, with 5 bases of the junction left unmatched. CDR1 and CDR2 (germline): MDHEN, SYDVKM. CDR3 protein: CASSTTSGRQYV. CDR3 bases: TGTGCCAGCAGCACCACTAGCGGGAGACAGTACGTC.

This clone showed up just once. This chain connects TRBV6-1 to TRBJ1-1; 8 bases match TRBD1. Trimming removed 2 bases from V and 1 base from J; junction bases left unmatched: 3. Germline CDR1 MNHNS, CDR2 SASEGT. The length of the CDR3 is 15 residues. CDR3 in amino acids: CASSELGTGNTEAFF. For the CDR3, the DNA is TGTGCCAGCAGTGAACTCGGGACAGGGAACACTGAAGCTTTCTTT.

This chain uses TRBV7-2 with TRBJ2-7; D unclear. Between the trimmed V and J ends, which lost 1 base and 4 bases, there was a span of 11 bases. The CDR3 length is 14 residues. Germline CDR1 reads SGHTA; CDR2 reads FQGNSA. CDR3 coding DNA: TGTGCCAGCAGCTTAGAGGCCCATGGTTACGAGCAGTACTTC. Translation gives CASSLEAHGYEQYF.

V and J are TRBV30 and TRBJ2-5, with 8 bases aligning to TRBD1. The trim removed 3 bases at V and 5 bases at J, leaving 5 bases unmatched. Germline lookup yields CDR1 GTSNPN and CDR2 SVGIG (reference sequence). This CDR3 has 13 residues. CDR3 sequence: CAWRDRGRETQYF. In DNA form, the CDR3 reads TGTGCCTGGAGAGACAGGGGCCGGGAGACCCAGTACTTC.

The sample holds a few counts of this clone. V and J are TRBV7-2 and TRBJ1-4; TRBD1 matches at 7 bases. Germline V CDR1 and CDR2: SGHTA, FQGNSA. This CDR3 region has 14 residues. Trimming at V came to 5 bases and at J to 5 bases, leaving 5 bases not matched to a gene. The CDR3 DNA follows: TGTGCCAGCAGCCGAAGACAGGGAAATGAAAAACTGTTTTTT. Its protein product is CASSRRQGNEKLFF.

V usage is TRBV6-1 and J usage is TRBJ2-1, with D maybe TRBD1 (6 bases). The CDR3 runs to 15 residues. The germline gives CDR1 MNHNS, CDR2 SASEGT. Trimming removed 4 bases at V and 1 base at J, with 11 bases between. The CDR3 protein is CASSGPGTSYNEQFF. The CDR3 DNA reads as TGTGCCAGCAGTGGCCCGGGGACATCCTACAATGAGCAGTTCTTC.

This clone turned up a few times. This sequence joins TRBV11-3 and TRBJ2-2; D is unresolved. V lost 5 bases to trimming and J lost 1 base, with 5 bases between them. Germline V lookup: CDR1 SGHNT, CDR2 YENEEA. This CDR3 has 13 residues. The CDR3 reads CASSDRNTGELFF. CDR3 coding DNA: TGTGCCAGCAGCGATCGGAACACCGGGGAGCTGTTTTTT. The whole variable domain, filled in from reference TRBV11-3 and TRBJ2-2, reads EAGVVQSPRYKIIEKKQPVAFWCNPISGHNTLYWYLQNLGQGPELLIRYENEEAVDDSQLPKDRFSAERLKGVDSTLKIQPAELGDSAVYLCASSDRNTGELFFGEGSRLTVL.

The J gene is TRBJ2-3, the V gene TRBV12-5; the match to TRBD1 covers 7 bases. Unmatched junction bases numbered 10, after V lost 4 bases and J lost 3 bases. The length of the CDR3 is 16 residues. The germline CDR1 and CDR2 sequences are LGHNT and FRNRAP. CDR3 in DNA: TGTGCTAGTGGTTCCACCGGGACAGCAGTTACAGATACGCAGTATTTT. It specifies CASGSTGTAVTDTQYF. The complete variable domain, with remaining parts taken from reference TRBV12-5 and TRBJ2-3, reads DARVTQTPRHKVTEMGQEVTMRCQPILGHNTVFWYRQTMMQGLELLAYFRNRAPLDDSGMPKDRFSAEMPDATLATLKIQPSEPRDSAVYFCASGSTGTAVTDTQYFGPGTRLTVL.

The gene calls are TRBV10-3 and TRBJ2-3, with TRBD1 identical over 7 bases. CDR3 length: 15 amino acids. J gave up 9 bases and V 2 bases, and 11 bases lay outside the gene matches. Looked up from germline, CDR1 is ENHRY and CDR2 is SYGVKD. Here the CDR3 DNA reads TGTGCCATCAGTGAGCCTTCCCTCGGACAGGAGACGCAGTATTTT. Encoded protein: CAISEPSLGQETQYF.

The rearrangement joins TRBV7-8 to TRBJ1-1; D gene ambiguous. Between the trimmed V and J ends, which lost 5 bases and 1 base, there was a span of 11 bases. The CDR3 is 14 amino acids. In germline, CDR1 is SGHVS, CDR2 FQNEAQ. The CDR3 DNA reads TGTGCCAGCAGCCGGCGGACTGAGAACACTGAAGCTTTCTTT. Translation: CASSRRTENTEAFF.

This clone was seen a single time. The chain employs TRBV28 and TRBJ2-7, with D tentatively TRBD2 (7 bases). The ends were cut back, 5 bases at V and 6 bases at J, with 17 bases in the middle. The CDR3 length is 14 residues. The germline CDR1 and CDR2 sequences are MDHEN and SYDVKM. The CDR3 coding sequence is TGTGCCAGCAGTCGAGGGGGGGTTTCCCTCGAGCAGTACGTC. Amino acids: CASSRGGVSLEQYV.

This clone was seen just once. The chain is built from TRBV5-1 and TRBJ2-3, with 14 bases fitting TRBD2. The CDR3 runs 17 residues. After removal of 1 base from V and 6 bases from J, the junction contained 7 bases not matched to a gene. Germline V CDR1 and CDR2: SGHRS, YFSETQ. This chain's CDR3 is CASSLMGTSGGRDTQYF. In DNA form, the CDR3 reads TGCGCCAGCAGCTTGATGGGGACTAGCGGGGGCCGGGATACGCAGTATTTT.

The chain carries TRBV15 and TRBJ2-3; tentatively, D is TRBD1 or TRBD2 (6 bases each). The V gene's germline CDR1 is LNHNV and CDR2 YYDKDF (reference sequence). Between the trimmed V and J ends, which lost 4 bases and 6 bases, there was a span of 17 bases. The CDR3 is made up of 15 amino acids. CDR3 residues: CATSMARGLMDTQYF. In nucleotides, the CDR3 is TGTGCCACCAGCATGGCACGGGGGCTGATGGATACGCAGTATTTT.

This clone has just one count. This chain joins TRBV4-3 and TRBJ1-1; D gene uncertain. V lost 1 base to trimming and J lost 3 bases, with 9 bases between them. Germline CDR1 is LGHNA and CDR2 is YSLEER. The CDR3 loop spans 14 amino acids. The CDR3 is CASSQAPGDTEAFF. The DNA for the CDR3 is TGCGCCAGCAGCCAAGCCCCGGGAGACACTGAAGCTTTCTTT.